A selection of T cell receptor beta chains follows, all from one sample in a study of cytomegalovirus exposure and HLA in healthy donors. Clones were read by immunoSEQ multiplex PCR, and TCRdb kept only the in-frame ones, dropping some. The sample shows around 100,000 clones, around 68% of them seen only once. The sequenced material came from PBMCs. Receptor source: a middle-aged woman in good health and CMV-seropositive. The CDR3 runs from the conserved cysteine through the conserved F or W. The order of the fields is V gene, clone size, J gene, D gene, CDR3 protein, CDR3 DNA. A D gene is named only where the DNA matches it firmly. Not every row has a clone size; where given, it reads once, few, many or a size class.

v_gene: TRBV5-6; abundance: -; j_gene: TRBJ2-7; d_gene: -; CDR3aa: CASSLFGGTGRPYEQYF; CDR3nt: TGTGCCAGCAGCTTGTTCGGGGGGACAGGACGCCCCTACGAGCAGTACTTC
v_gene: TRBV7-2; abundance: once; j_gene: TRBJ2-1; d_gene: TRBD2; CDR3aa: CASSYKPGLANPPDEQFF; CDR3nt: TGTGCCAGCAGCTACAAACCGGGACTAGCGAATCCCCCGGATGAGCAGTTCTTC
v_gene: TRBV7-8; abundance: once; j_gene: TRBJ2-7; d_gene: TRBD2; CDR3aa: CASSTRTSGRSEQYF; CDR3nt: TGTGCCAGCAGCACCCGGACTAGCGGGAGGTCCGAGCAGTACTTC
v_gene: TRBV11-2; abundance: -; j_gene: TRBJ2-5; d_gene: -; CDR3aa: CASSLGREQETQYF; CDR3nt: TGTGCCAGCAGCTTAGGCCGTGAGCAAGAGACCCAGTACTTC
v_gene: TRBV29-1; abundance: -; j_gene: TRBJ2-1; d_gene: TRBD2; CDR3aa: CSVEEFSLWREGYSYNEQFF; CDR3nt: TGCAGCGTTGAAGAGTTCAGTTTGTGGCGGGAGGGCTACTCCTACAATGAGCAGTTCTTC
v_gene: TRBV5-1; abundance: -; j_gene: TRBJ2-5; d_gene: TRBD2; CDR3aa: CASSQSGGGAETQYF; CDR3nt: TGCGCCAGCAGCCAGAGCGGGGGAGGTGCGGAGACCCAGTACTTC
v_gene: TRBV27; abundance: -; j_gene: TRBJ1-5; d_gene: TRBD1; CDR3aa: CASSLDRGDQPQHF; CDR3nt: TGTGCCAGCAGTCTGGACAGGGGGGATCAGCCCCAGCATTTT
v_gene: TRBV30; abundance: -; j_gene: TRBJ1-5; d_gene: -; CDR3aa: CAWSGQANQPQHF; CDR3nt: TGTGCCTGGAGTGGACAGGCAAATCAGCCCCAGCATTTT
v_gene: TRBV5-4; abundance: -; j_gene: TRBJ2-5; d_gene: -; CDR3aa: CASSVAGATQYF; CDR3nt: TGTGCCAGCAGCGTGGCAGGGGCAACCCAGTACTTC
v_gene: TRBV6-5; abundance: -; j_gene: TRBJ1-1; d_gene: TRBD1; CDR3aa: CASRPGTGNTEAFF; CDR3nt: TGTGCCAGCAGACCCGGGACAGGGAACACTGAAGCTTTCTTT
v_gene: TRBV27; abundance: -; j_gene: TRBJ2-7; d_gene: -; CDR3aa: CASSLAGSRYEQYF; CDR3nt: TGTGCCAGCAGTTTAGCCGGGAGCCGCTACGAGCAGTACTTC
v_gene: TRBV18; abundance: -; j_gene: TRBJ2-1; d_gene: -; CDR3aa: CASSQDRKYNEQFF; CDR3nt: TGTGCCAGCTCACAAGACAGAAAGTACAATGAGCAGTTCTTC
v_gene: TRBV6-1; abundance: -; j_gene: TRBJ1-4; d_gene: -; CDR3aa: CASSVRSWGGINEKLFF; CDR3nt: TGTGCCAGCAGTGTACGCAGTTGGGGGGGGATTAATGAAAAACTGTTTTTT
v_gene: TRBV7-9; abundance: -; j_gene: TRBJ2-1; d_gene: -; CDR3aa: CSSSRAPGAAYNEQFF; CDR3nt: TGTTCCAGCAGCCGCGCCCCAGGGGCCGCCTACAATGAGCAGTTCTTC
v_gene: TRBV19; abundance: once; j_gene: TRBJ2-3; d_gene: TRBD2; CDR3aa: CASRNRGGDNTDTQYF; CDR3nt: TGTGCCAGTAGGAACCGGGGGGGGGACAACACAGATACGCAGTATTTT
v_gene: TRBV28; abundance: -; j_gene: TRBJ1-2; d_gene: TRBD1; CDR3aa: CASSDRGGYGYTF; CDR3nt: TGTGCCAGCAGCGACAGGGGGGGCTATGGCTACACCTTC
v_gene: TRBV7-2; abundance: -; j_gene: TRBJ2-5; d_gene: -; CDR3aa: CASRRQGGVETQYF; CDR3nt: TGTGCCAGCAGACGACAGGGAGGCGTAGAGACCCAGTACTTC
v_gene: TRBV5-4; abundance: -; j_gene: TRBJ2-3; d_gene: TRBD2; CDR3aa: CASSLGLAGATDTQYF; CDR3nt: TGTGCCAGCAGCCTAGGACTAGCGGGAGCTACAGATACGCAGTATTTT